This TCR beta chain emerged from a study of T-cell memory formation after mild COVID-19. Using its own MiXCR run on the 5' RACE reads, TCRdb lists one record per CDR3 protein. Of fewer than 250,000 distinct CDR3 sequences in the sample, over 9.5% were seen once. In germline, CDR1 is MNHEY, CDR2 SVGEGT. V was pared by 5 bases and J by 2 bases, with 19 bases between. The CDR3 length is 17 residues. Sequencing was performed on PBMCs or a T cell subset sorted from them (not recorded which). The rearrangement uses TRBV6-2 or TRBV6-3 and TRBJ1-5, with D tentatively TRBD1 (5 bases). This receptor was identified in a man aged 18-30 years who had mild COVID-19 (a few samples of this study predate the infection). Cell type and time point are not known. CDR3 sequence: CASSMGPRARGNQPQHF. CDR3 nucleotides: TGTGCCAGCAGTATGGGGCCAAGGGCTCGGGGCAATCAGCCCCAGCATTTT.